This TCR beta chain stems from a study of T cell responses to AZD1222 COVID-19 vaccine. The study, taken as a whole, reports: In a largely white British group with more females than males, clonal diversity was possibly underestimated. CD4 TCRs linked to vaccination spanned spike, dominating at 160-218 and 743-854. With two AZD1222 doses given, Spike-specific TCR breadth and depth both rose.

Sequencing used immunoSEQ multiplex PCR; TCRdb keeps in-frame clones, though not all of them. This table holds 100,000 to 150,000 clones, about 89% found once. About this clone: The antigen remains undetermined.

The CDR3 consists of 14 residues. The germline V gene encodes CDR1 SGHTA and CDR2 FQGTGA. Deletions cut 5 bases from V and 6 bases from J, with 13 bases between. The input for sequencing was peripheral blood, taken on day 0 of MenACWY control vaccination. The chain carries TRBV7-3 and TRBJ2-2; a possible D gene is TRBD2 (5 bases). This TCR was sampled from an adult in good health. The CDR3 DNA reads TGTGCCAGCAGCCGTTCGTGGGAGTCCGGGGAGCTGTTTTTT. Protein product: CASSRSWESGELFF.